The next 31 T cell receptor beta chains were all read from a single sample in a study of T-cell reconstitution after alpha-beta-depleted transplantation in children. Preparation of the TCRbeta library involved a method that used unique molecular identifiers. TCRdb analysed the PCR reads with MiXCR anew, one entry per CDR3 protein. The sample lists approximately 520,000 distinct CDR3 sequences; approximately 32% were seen once. The material was PBMCs from the stem cell graft donor, obtained from the stem cell graft. The receptors were gathered from a human donor who donated a stem cell graft to a child with aplastic anemia.

V usage is TRBV27 and J usage is TRBJ2-7, with D perhaps matching TRBD1 (7 bases). Germline-derived CDR1 and CDR2 are MNHEY and SMNVEV (reference sequence). The V end lost 6 bases, the J end lost 3 bases, and 15 bases lay between the germline ends. The CDR3 runs to 14 residues. CDR3 bases: TGTGCCAGCAGCAGGAGGGGGCATGTCTACGAGCAGTACTTC. This gives the protein CASSRRGHVYEQYF.

The chain is built from TRBV12-3 or TRBV12-4 and TRBJ1-4; possible D gene TRBD1, 5 bases. This CDR3 has 14 amino acids. V was pared by 4 bases and J by 12 bases, with 18 bases between. CDR3 loop: CASSSNGSPGQLFF. CDR3 nucleotide sequence: TGTGCCAGCAGTTCCAACGGATCGCCGGGGCAACTGTTTTTT.

V is TRBV24-1 and J is TRBJ2-4, with 7 nucleotides matching TRBD1. Germline values: CDR1 KGHDR, CDR2 SFDVKD. Losses at the gene ends were 4 bases for V and 0 bases for J; bases not matched to a gene: 8. CDR3 length: 17 residues. In DNA, the CDR3 is TGTGCCACCAGTGAAGGGGACAGCAACTTAGCCAAAAACATTCAGTACTTC. This encodes CATSEGDSNLAKNIQYF.

This clonotype was picked up many times. This sequence joins TRBV29-1 and TRBJ1-1, with a tentative D call TRBD1 (6 bases). Deletions cut 3 bases from V and 3 bases from J, with 14 bases between. Germline V gene data show CDR1 as SQVTM and CDR2 as ANQGSEA. CDR3 size: 14 residues. The CDR3 sequence: CSVDQGGSHTEAFF. CDR3 nucleotide sequence: TGCAGCGTTGACCAAGGGGGTAGCCACACTGAAGCTTTCTTT.

The V call is TRBV28, the J call TRBJ1-5; D perhaps matches TRBD1 (5 bases). This CDR3 has 14 amino acids. The germline gives CDR1 MDHEN, CDR2 SYDVKM. The V and J ends lost 6 bases and 7 bases respectively, with 16 bases between them. The CDR3 loop is CASSPDGGNQPQHF. In DNA form, the CDR3 reads TGTGCCAGCAGCCCAGACGGGGGTAACCAGCCCCAGCATTTT.

The chain uses TRBV7-9 and TRBJ2-1; 9 bases agree with TRBD2. J lost 7 bases, V lost 5 bases, and 12 bases had no gene match. Germline V gene sequence: CDR1 SEHNR, CDR2 FQNEAQ (reference sequence). The CDR3 sequence is 16 residues long. Here the CDR3 reads CASSPPGGRDRNEQFF. CDR3 in DNA: TGTGCCAGCAGCCCCCCGGGCGGGAGGGACAGAAATGAGCAGTTCTTC.

This rearrangement joins TRBV19 to TRBJ2-1; 7 bases match TRBD1. V was clipped by 4 bases and J by 5 bases; unmatched bases: 11. This CDR3 is 16 amino acids long. Germline V gene sequence: CDR1 LNHDA, CDR2 SQIVND (reference sequence). The chain's CDR3 is CASSTLRQGRNNEQFF. The CDR3 nucleotides are TGTGCCAGTAGTACCCTCCGACAGGGAAGAAACAATGAGCAGTTCTTC.

V and J are TRBV29-1 and TRBJ1-4; maybe TRBD1 (5 bases). CDR3 length equals 12 residues. From germline, CDR1 is SQVTM and CDR2 ANQGSEA. V was trimmed by 6 bases and J by 4 bases, leaving 9 bases between them. CDR3 residues: CSVGGRNEKLFF. The DNA of the CDR3 is TGCAGCGTGGGGGGTCGTAATGAAAAACTGTTTTTT.

The chain is built from TRBV2 and TRBJ2-1; TRBD2 matches at 9 bases. This CDR3 region has 16 residues. V shed 6 bases and J 3 bases; nucleotides not matched to a gene: 9. CDR1 and CDR2 (germline): SNHLY, FYNNEI. CDR3 sequence (DNA): TGTGCCAGCAGCTATCCGACTAGCGGAGACTACAATGAGCAGTTCTTC. Its protein product is CASSYPTSGDYNEQFF.

This sequence joins TRBV29-1 and TRBJ2-3; 7 bases agree with TRBD2. This CDR3 spans 14 amino acids. V lost 3 bases and J lost 5; bases outside the gene matches: 8. Per the germline V gene, CDR1 is SQVTM and CDR2 is ANQGSEA. This CDR3 is CSVEGREFGDTQYF. The CDR3 DNA reads as TGCAGCGTTGAGGGGCGGGAGTTTGGAGATACGCAGTATTTT.

CDR3 region: CASSYSAGREQFF. In DNA form, the CDR3 reads TGTGCCAGCAGTTACTCGGCAGGTCGAGAGCAGTTCTTC. This chain uses TRBV6-5 with TRBJ2-1; D call uncertain. In germline, CDR1 is MNHEY, CDR2 SVGAGI. There are 13 residues in the CDR3. V dropped 0 bases and J dropped 10 bases, with 10 bases sitting between them.

This clonotype was counted a few times. The V call is TRBV6-1, the J call TRBJ2-7; 7 positions match TRBD1. The germline V gene encodes CDR1 MNHNS and CDR2 SASEGT. CDR3 length equals 14 residues. V was pared by 8 bases and J by 2 bases, with 9 bases of the junction left unmatched. CDR3 in amino acids: CASADRAAAYEQYV. In nucleotides, the CDR3 is TGTGCCAGCGCCGACAGGGCCGCTGCCTACGAGCAGTACGTC.

Only one count was recorded for this clonotype. The rearrangement uses TRBV7-2 and TRBJ2-5, with D maybe TRBD2 (6 bases). Germline CDR1 is SGHTA and CDR2 is FQGNSA. This CDR3 is built from 14 residues. Trimming left V 3 bases short and J 2 bases short, with 10 bases between. In nucleotides, the CDR3 is TGTGCCAGCAGCTTCAATGGGGGGCAAGAGACCCAGTACTTC. Residues: CASSFNGGQETQYF.

The chain is built from TRBV6-5 and TRBJ2-7; possible D gene TRBD2, 6 bases. V lost 2 bases and J lost 4, with 15 bases in between. CDR3 length equals 15 residues. Germline values: CDR1 MNHEY, CDR2 SVGAGI. The CDR3 DNA sequence: TGTGCCAGCAGTTACGACCCAGGGAGGATATACGAGCAGTACTTC. Encoded protein: CASSYDPGRIYEQYF.

CDR3: CASSSTFQSSGNTIYF. CDR3 nucleotides: TGTGCCAGCAGCTCTACCTTCCAAAGCTCTGGAAACACCATATATTTT. This chain uses TRBV5-5 with TRBJ1-3; D not certain. There are 16 residues in the CDR3. Trimming left V 3 bases short and J 0 bases short, with 13 bases between. CDR1 and CDR2 from the germline V gene are SGHKS and YYEKEE (reference sequence).

This clonotype was recorded a few times. This chain joins TRBV12-3 or TRBV12-4 and TRBJ2-5; D may be TRBD1 (5 bases). V lost 2 bases to trimming and J lost 2 bases, with 12 bases between them. This CDR3 is 15 amino acids long. CDR3 DNA: TGTGCCAGCAGTTTATCGAACCAGGGTCAAGAGACCCAGTACTTC. This sequence encodes CASSLSNQGQETQYF.

The chain couples TRBV13 to TRBJ2-6; TRBD2 is a possible D gene (5 bases). The V and J ends lost 7 bases and 2 bases respectively, with 12 bases between them. The germline V gene encodes CDR1 PRHDT and CDR2 FYEKMQ (reference sequence). This CDR3 has 15 amino acids. CDR3 sequence reads: CASIRRGPGANVLTF. DNA of the CDR3: TGTGCCAGCATCCGGCGCGGGCCTGGGGCCAACGTCCTGACTTTC. Combining the CDR3 with reference TRBV13 and TRBJ2-6 gives the whole variable domain AAGVIQSPRHLIKEKRETATLKCYPIPRHDTVYWYQQGPGQDPQFLISFYEKMQSDKGSIPDRFSAQQFSDYHSELNMSSLELGDSALYFCASIRRGPGANVLTFGAGSRLTVL.

CDR3 DNA sequence: TGCGCCAGCAGGGGGGGTGCTGGGGCCAACGTCCTGACTTTC. Translation: CASRGGAGANVLTF. The chain has TRBV5-1 and TRBJ2-6, with D possibly being TRBD2 (6 bases). Per germline, CDR1 SGHRS and CDR2 YFSETQ. The CDR3 spans 14 residues. With 5 bases removed from V and 2 bases from J, the gap between germline ends came to 8 bases.

J is TRBJ2-1 and V is TRBV5-1, with 11 bases matching TRBD2. Germline values: CDR1 SGHRS, CDR2 YFSETQ. The CDR3 loop spans 17 amino acids. Trimming cost V 4 bases and J 3 bases; bases outside gene matches: 9. The CDR3 coding sequence is TGCGCCAGCAGCCTGATTACCGGGACTAGCGGCTACAATGAGCAGTTCTTC. The encoded protein is CASSLITGTSGYNEQFF. The full variable domain, rest sourced from reference TRBV5-1 and TRBJ2-1, is KAGVTQTPRYLIKTRGQQVTLSCSPISGHRSVSWYQQTPGQGLQFLFEYFSETQRNKGNFPGRFSGRQFSNSRSEMNVSTLELGDSALYLCASSLITGTSGYNEQFFGPGTRLTVL.

This chain joins TRBV6-6 and TRBJ2-7, with D perhaps matching TRBD2 (5 bases). CDR1 MNHNY and CDR2 SVGAGI come from the germline V gene (reference sequence). The germline V and J ends were trimmed by 7 bases and 6 bases, with 13 bases remaining between them. The CDR3 contains 12 residues. The CDR3 sequence is CASTRLDCEQYF. CDR3 bases: TGTGCCAGCACCAGACTGGACTGCGAGCAGTACTTC.

The CDR3 loop reads CASSVYREVADTQYF. The DNA of the CDR3 is TGTGCCAGCAGCGTATACAGGGAGGTGGCAGATACGCAGTATTTT. The V gene is TRBV9, the J gene TRBJ2-3; either TRBD1 or TRBD2 may fit D (6 bases each). Trimming pared 1 base from V and 4 bases from J, leaving 13 bases between. Germline V lookup: CDR1 SGDLS, CDR2 YYNGEE. This CDR3 contains 15 residues.

This chain joins TRBV28 and TRBJ2-5; D is possibly TRBD1 or TRBD2 (5 bases each). Germline V gene sequence: CDR1 MDHEN, CDR2 SYDVKM. V lost 4 bases and J 5 bases, leaving 11 bases between the germline ends. There are 13 residues in the CDR3. The DNA of the CDR3 is TGTGCCAGCAGTTCCGGGGCGTCGGAGACCCAGTACTTC. Protein product: CASSSGASETQYF.

The chain uses TRBV10-3 and TRBJ2-7; D is undetermined. The germline gives CDR1 ENHRY, CDR2 SYGVKD. This CDR3 is 13 amino acids long. Trimming shortened V by 4 bases and J by 5 bases, and 12 bases separated the two germline ends. The DNA of the CDR3 is TGTGCCATCAGTGCCTTGGACCTCAACGAGCAGTACTTC. Encoded protein: CAISALDLNEQYF.

The J gene is TRBJ1-2, the V gene TRBV6-1; possibly TRBD1 for D (5 bases). The V gene's germline CDR1 is MNHNS and CDR2 SASEGT. Trimming removed 6 bases at V and 3 bases at J, with 14 bases between. This CDR3 has 14 residues. The CDR3 coding sequence is TGTGCCAGCAGCCGGGACGGAGGAGACTATGGCTACACCTTC. Translating it yields CASSRDGGDYGYTF.

The rearrangement links TRBV9 to TRBJ1-4, with 8 bases that match TRBD1. The germline V gene has CDR1 SGDLS and CDR2 YYNGEE. This CDR3 is 15 amino acids long. The J segment lost 7 bases and the V segment lost 0 bases, leaving 5 bases of the junction unmatched. CDR3 region: CASSVGGQGGEKLFF. CDR3 nucleotide sequence: TGTGCCAGCAGCGTAGGTGGACAGGGTGGTGAAAAACTGTTTTTT.

This chain uses TRBV29-1 with TRBJ2-2; D is unclear. Deletions cut 1 base from V and 2 bases from J, with 11 bases between. Germline V gives CDR1 SQVTM, CDR2 ANQGSEA. The CDR3 loop spans 15 amino acids. CDR3: CSVEVPGVNTGELFF. The CDR3 region has the DNA TGCAGCGTTGAAGTCCCTGGGGTCAACACCGGGGAGCTGTTTTTT.

The rearrangement uses TRBV6-4 and TRBJ2-3; either TRBD1 or TRBD2 may fit D (5 bases each). With 2 bases removed from V and 3 bases from J, the gap between germline ends came to 9 bases. Germline-derived CDR1 and CDR2 are MRHNA and SNTAGT. The length of the CDR3 is 14 residues. Here the CDR3 reads CASSDGGWTDTQYF. CDR3 in DNA: TGTGCCAGCAGTGACGGGGGATGGACAGATACGCAGTATTTT.

The chain joins TRBV6-5 to TRBJ1-1, with D maybe TRBD1 (5 bases). Trimming took 3 bases from V and 3 from J, leaving 14 bases between them. CDR3 length equals 15 residues. CDR1 MNHEY and CDR2 SVGAGI come from the germline V gene. The CDR3 is CASSYHVGGDTEAFF. Here the CDR3 DNA reads TGTGCCAGCAGTTATCACGTTGGGGGAGACACTGAAGCTTTCTTT.

The chain is built from TRBV7-2 and TRBJ2-7, with TRBD1 identical over 9 bases. Germline V gene lookup returns CDR1 SGHTA and CDR2 FQGNSA. This CDR3 region has 15 residues. Losses at the gene ends were 4 bases for V and 2 bases for J; bases not matched to a gene: 6. CDR3 residues: CASSSGTGRTYEQYF. The CDR3 DNA follows: TGTGCCAGCAGCTCAGGGACAGGGAGAACCTACGAGCAGTACTTC.

This chain joins TRBV11-2 and TRBJ2-1, with D tentatively TRBD1 or TRBD2 (5 bases each). The CDR3 has 16 residues. CDR1 and CDR2 from the germline V gene are SGHAT and FQNNGV. V lost 5 bases to trimming and J lost 3 bases, with 17 bases between them. The CDR3 is CASSPTPGRSYNEQFF. The CDR3 coding sequence is TGTGCCAGCAGCCCTACGCCGGGACGGAGCTACAATGAGCAGTTCTTC.

The chain recombines TRBV12-3 or TRBV12-4 with TRBJ2-2; the D is unclear. The germline V and J ends were trimmed by 3 bases and 4 bases, with 18 bases remaining between them. There are 17 residues in the CDR3. The CDR3 DNA is TGTGCCAGCAGTTTGGGCCAGAGCAATACCCCCACCGGGGAGCTGTTTTTT. This gives the protein CASSLGQSNTPTGELFF.